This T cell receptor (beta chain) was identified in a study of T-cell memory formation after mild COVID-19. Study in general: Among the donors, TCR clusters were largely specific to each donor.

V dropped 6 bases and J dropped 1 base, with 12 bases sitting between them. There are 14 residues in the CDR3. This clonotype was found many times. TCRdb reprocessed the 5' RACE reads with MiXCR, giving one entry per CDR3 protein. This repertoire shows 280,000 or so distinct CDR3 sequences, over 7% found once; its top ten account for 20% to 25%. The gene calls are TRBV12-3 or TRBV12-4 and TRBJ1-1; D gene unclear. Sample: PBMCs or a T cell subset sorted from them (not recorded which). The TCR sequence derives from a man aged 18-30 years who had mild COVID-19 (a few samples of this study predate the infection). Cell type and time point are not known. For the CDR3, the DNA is TGTGCCAGCAGGGTGTCGGGATCGAACACTGAAGCTTTCTTT. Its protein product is CASRVSGSNTEAFF.